The clone carrying this T cell receptor beta chain was seen just once. What it recognizes is unknown. CDR1 and CDR2 from the germline V gene are LNHNV and YYDKDF (reference sequence). V was cut by 5 bases and J by 7 bases, with 18 bases left in between. CDR3 length: 14 residues. This sample was included in a study of immune heterogeneity within non-small cell lung tumors. Overall study findings and caveats: Significant yet moderate, the positive correlation between local T-cell clonality and local tumor mutational burden reached an R of about 0.34.

Bulk tumor genomic DNA constituted the template, at 450 to 700 ng per sample. During surgery, each primary tumor gave multiple biopsies spaced as far apart as possible. Newly diagnosed with untreated non-small cell lung cancer, the patients underwent curative surgery. Newly diagnosed non-small cell lung cancer patients undergoing curative-intent surgery served as donors. TCR beta CDR3 amplification used multiplex PCR with 32 V and 13 J primers. One entry per CDR3 protein, called by TCRdb with MiXCR from the multiplex PCR reads. The table has around 15,000 distinct CDR3 sequences, over 25% seen once. Material for sequencing was lung tumor tissue. The chain joins TRBV15 to TRBJ2-7; D could derive from TRBD1 or TRBD2 (5 bases each). This TCR came from a woman aged 50 to 65 with non-small cell lung cancer. In nucleotides, the CDR3 is TGTGCCACCAGCCCTGGGGCTAGCACGGGGGAGCAGTACTTC. It codes for CATSPGASTGEQYF.